Listed below are T cell receptor beta chains from one sample, sequenced in a study of T-cell memory formation after mild COVID-19. One entry per CDR3 protein results from TCRdb running MiXCR on the 5' RACE reads. This sample has more than 300,000 distinct CDR3 sequences, with roughly 13% found just once. Sequenced material: PBMCs or a T cell subset sorted from them (not recorded which). The receptors were gathered from a man between 18 and 35 years old who had mild COVID-19 (a few samples of this study predate the infection). Cell type and time point are not known. Each CDR3 is given with its conserved first and last residue. A D gene is named only where the DNA matches it firmly. Part of the rows lack a size; the others show once, few, many or a class for expanded clones.

CDR3aa	CDR3nt	j_gene	d_gene	v_gene	abundance
CASSEVGTVAFF	TGTGCCAGCAGTGAAGTGGGTACGGTAGCTTTCTTT	TRBJ1-1	.	TRBV25-1	many
CASSWPSGQSMNTEAFF	TGCGCCAGCAGCTGGCCTTCAGGACAGAGTATGAACACTGAAGCTTTCTTT	TRBJ1-1	.	TRBV5-1	.
CASSSAGFFSGVVTEAFF	TGTGCCAGCAGCTCCGCGGGGTTCTTTTCAGGGGTTGTCACTGAAGCTTTCTTT	TRBJ1-1	.	TRBV7-9	.
CASSFGNSYNEQFF	TGCGCCAGCAGCTTTGGCAACTCCTACAATGAGCAGTTCTTC	TRBJ2-1	.	TRBV5-1	many
CASSLERGLTDTQYF	TGCGCCAGCAGCTTGGAGCGGGGACTAACAGATACGCAGTATTTT	TRBJ2-3	TRBD2	TRBV5-1	.
CASGRTGPYEQYF	TGCGCCAGCGGAAGGACAGGGCCCTACGAGCAGTACTTC	TRBJ2-7	TRBD1	TRBV5-1	.
CASSQEAGQTDYGYTF	TGTGCCAGCAGCCAAGAGGCAGGGCAGACTGACTATGGCTACACCTTC	TRBJ1-2	.	TRBV3-1	few
CASSLPGLASSSPLHF	TGTGCCAGCAGTTTGCCGGGGTTGGCATCCAGTTCACCCCTCCACTTT	TRBJ1-6	.	TRBV7-9	.
CASRHDRDPLGTQYF	TGTGCCAGCAGACACGACAGGGACCCTTTAGGGACCCAGTACTTC	TRBJ2-5	TRBD1	TRBV5-6	few
CASSLWGGGANVLTF	TGTGCCAGCAGTTTATGGGGAGGAGGGGCCAACGTCCTGACTTTC	TRBJ2-6	.	TRBV12-3/TRBV12-4	few
CASTPSGRDNEQFF	TGTGCCAGCACCCCTTCGGGGCGGGACAATGAGCAGTTCTTC	TRBJ2-1	.	TRBV12-3/TRBV12-4	few
CASSTAITDTQYF	TGTGCCAGCAGCACAGCCATCACAGATACGCAGTATTTT	TRBJ2-3	.	TRBV11-2	.
CASSYYLDSGELFF	TGTGCCAGCAGCTACTACTTGGACAGCGGGGAGCTGTTTTTT	TRBJ2-2	.	TRBV27	few